The rows below give T cell receptor beta chains drawn from one sample of a study of cytomegalovirus exposure and HLA in healthy donors. Measured with immunoSEQ multiplex PCR; TCRdb has only the in-frame clones, and not every one. The data hold about 240,000 clones, with around 85% observed a single time. Input material: PBMCs. The receptors were gathered from a woman between 25 and 40 years old in good health and CMV-seropositive. Both conserved end residues are part of each CDR3. Fields, in order: J gene, clone size, V gene, D gene, CDR3 DNA, CDR3 protein. A D gene is named only where the DNA matches it firmly. Clone size is not always given. Where it is, it says once, few, many or a class for expanded clones.

TRBJ2-5	-	TRBV5-5	-	TGTGCCAGCAGCTTGGACGTCGGAGAGACCCAGTACTTC	CASSLDVGETQYF
TRBJ2-7	-	TRBV12-2	-	TGTGCAAGTCGCTTAGCGTGGACAGGGGGCACCTACGAGCAGTACTTC	CASRLAWTGGTYEQYF
TRBJ2-3	-	TRBV7-9	-	TGTGCCAGCAGCGTAATCGGGGGGCGAAGCACAGATACGCAGTATTTT	CASSVIGGRSTDTQYF
TRBJ1-2	-	TRBV6-6	-	TGTGCCAGCAGACCTCAGGGCGACGGTGGCTACACCTTC	CASRPQGDGGYTF
TRBJ2-5	-	TRBV5-1	-	TGCGCCAGCAGCTTGGCTTCGGGAGTCGGCCAAGAGACCCAGTACTTC	CASSLASGVGQETQYF
TRBJ2-2	-	TRBV27	-	TGTGCCAGCAGTTTAATCCGCGGCCTCGGGGTCGGGGAGCTGTTTTTT	CASSLIRGLGVGELFF
TRBJ2-7	-	TRBV29-1	TRBD1	TGCAGCGTCGGCGGACAGGTCTACGAGCAGTACTTC	CSVGGQVYEQYF
TRBJ1-3	few	TRBV2	-	TGTGCCAGCCTCCGGGAAACTGGAAACACCATATATTTT	CASLRETGNTIYF
TRBJ1-5	-	TRBV4-1	-	TGCGCCAGCAGCCCTGACAGGTGGGTAGGACAGCCCCAGCATTTT	CASSPDRWVGQPQHF
TRBJ1-4	-	TRBV6-1	TRBD1	TGTGCCAGCAGTGATCCGGGACAGGGAAATGAAAAACTGTTTTTT	CASSDPGQGNEKLFF
TRBJ2-3	-	TRBV27	TRBD2	TGTGCCACTACCTTGGTAGCGGGAGGGCCCCCAGATACGCAGTATTTT	CATTLVAGGPPDTQYF
TRBJ1-1	-	TRBV30	-	TGTGCCTGGAGTCAATCCCGGACAGCAAACACTGAAGCTTTCTTT	CAWSQSRTANTEAFF
TRBJ2-1	-	TRBV9	-	TGTGCCAGCAGCGTAATGCGGGGTACCTACAATGAGCAGTTCTTC	CASSVMRGTYNEQFF
TRBJ2-7	-	TRBV11-2	TRBD2	TGTGCCAGCAGCTCGGGACTAGCGGGATTCGACGAGCAGTACTTC	CASSSGLAGFDEQYF
TRBJ2-7	-	TRBV27	-	TGTGCCAGTACTTGGGGGGTCGAGGGGTTCCACGAGCAGTACTTC	CASTWGVEGFHEQYF
TRBJ1-4	-	TRBV25-1	-	TGTGCCAGCAGTGAATCCTTGGGCAGGGGCGATGAAAAACTGTTTTTT	CASSESLGRGDEKLFF
TRBJ2-3	-	TRBV5-8	TRBD1	TGTGCCAGCAGCTTCGGGACAGCCACAGATACGCAGTATTTT	CASSFGTATDTQYF
TRBJ2-7	-	TRBV7-8	TRBD1	TGTGCCAGCAGCTTTAAGACAGGGGCAGAAACGTACGAGCAGTACTTC	CASSFKTGAETYEQYF
TRBJ1-1	-	TRBV27	-	TGTGCCAGCAGTTTATTTGGACAGAGTCGGACTGAAGCTTTCTTT	CASSLFGQSRTEAFF
TRBJ1-2	once	TRBV6-5	-	TGTGCCAGCAGTTACTCAGCACCCTCTAACTATGGCTACACCTTC	CASSYSAPSNYGYTF
TRBJ1-5	-	TRBV28	TRBD1	TGTGCCAGCAGTTTAGTAGGGGGACAGGGGGCATACAATCAGCCCCAGCATTTT	CASSLVGGQGAYNQPQHF
TRBJ2-1	once	TRBV7-2	-	TGTGCCAGCAGCACCATGCCTTGGGGGGATGCGTTCTTC	CASSTMPWGDAFF
TRBJ2-3	-	TRBV18	TRBD2	TGTGCCAGCTCACCCCTAGCGGGAGGGCCTAACACAGATACGCAGTATTTT	CASSPLAGGPNTDTQYF
TRBJ2-7	-	TRBV19	-	TGTGCCAGTAGTATAGCTGGGGGGGGCAACGAGCAGTACTTC	CASSIAGGGNEQYF
TRBJ1-5	once	TRBV7-2	-	TGTGCCAGCAGCTTACGTACTAGTAGCAATCAGCCCCAGCATTTT	CASSLRTSSNQPQHF
TRBJ2-4	-	TRBV7-9	TRBD1	TGTGCCAGCAGCTTAGCGACAGGGGACACGACCAAAAACATTCAGTACTTC	CASSLATGDTTKNIQYF
TRBJ2-1	-	TRBV10-3	-	TGTGCCATCAGTGCACGACAGAACAATGAGCAGTTCTTC	CAISARQNNEQFF
TRBJ1-5	-	TRBV5-1	-	TGCGCCAGCAGCGTTAACGACTTTACCCTACAGCCCCAGCATTTT	CASSVNDFTLQPQHF
TRBJ2-2	few	TRBV6-6	TRBD2	TGTGCCAGCAGACACCTAGCGGGAGTAGGCACCGGGGAGCTGTTTTTT	CASRHLAGVGTGELFF
TRBJ2-7	-	TRBV29-1	TRBD2	TGCAGCGTACCCGCGGGACTAGCGGGAGTTGAGCAGTACTTC	CSVPAGLAGVEQYF
TRBJ2-1	-	TRBV5-1	TRBD1	TGCGCCAGCAGCTCTCTGGGGACAGGGGACCCGGGTGAGCAGTTCTTC	CASSSLGTGDPGEQFF
TRBJ2-5	-	TRBV7-2	TRBD1	TGTGCCAGCAGTCCTCGGGACAGAGGTATCCAAGAGACCCAGTACTTC	CASSPRDRGIQETQYF
TRBJ1-5	-	TRBV19	-	TGTGCCAGTAGCATCAACGGAGGGGTGGGCAATCAGCCCCAGCATTTT	CASSINGGVGNQPQHF
TRBJ1-4	-	TRBV7-6	TRBD1	TGTGCCAGCAGCCCGACCCGACGAACAGGGGCGAGTGAAAAACTGTTTTTT	CASSPTRRTGASEKLFF
TRBJ1-4	-	TRBV4-1	-	TGCGCCAGCAGCCAAGCAGGGGTTGAAAAACTGTTTTTT	CASSQAGVEKLFF
TRBJ1-2	few	TRBV2	TRBD1	TGTGCCAGCAGTGACCCGACAGGGGGCTGGTATGGCTACACCTTC	CASSDPTGGWYGYTF
TRBJ2-3	-	TRBV11-2	TRBD1	TGTGCCAGCAGCTTCGGGACAGGAACTACAGATACGCAGTATTTT	CASSFGTGTTDTQYF
TRBJ2-3	-	TRBV5-3	TRBD2	TGTGCCAGAAGCCCGGTCGCAAGGACTAGCGGGAGGGCGCGAGATACGCAGTATTTT	CARSPVARTSGRARDTQYF